This is a list of T cell receptor beta chains from one sample in a study of tumor-infiltrating lymphocytes in primary liver carcinoma. In TCRdb, the multiplex PCR reads were re-called with MiXCR into one record per CDR3 protein. The table shows around 29,000 distinct CDR3 sequences, with around 78% occurring only once. What was sequenced was liver tumor tissue from sampling region 5. Every receptor here comes from a man aged 40-49 years with primary liver carcinoma and hepatitis B virus infection. CDR3s include the opening cysteine and the closing phenylalanine or tryptophan. D genes are given only for firm matches. Expanded clones are given a class, and other clones once, few, many or no size at all.

>once|.|TRBV11-2|TRBJ2-7
TGTGCCAGCAACTCAGATCTCGGGGTTATCTACGAGCGGTACTTC
CASNSDLGVIYERYF
>many|.|TRBV29-1|TRBJ2-1
TGCAGCGTGGGGCCTCCTTCCAGCTCCTACAATGAGCAGTTCTTC
CSVGPPSSSYNEQFF
>few|.|TRBV7-2|TRBJ2-1
TGTGCCAGCAGCTTAGGGGTAGGTCCCTACAATGAGCAGTTCTTC
CASSLGVGPYNEQFF
>.|.|TRBV5-6|TRBJ2-7
TGTACCAACAGCCCTGGGTTCGGCAATATCTACGAGGAGTACTTC
CTNSPGFGNIYEEYF
>.|.|TRBV29-1|TRBJ1-1
TGCAACGTTGAAGGGCAGGGGTTGACTGGAGCTTTCTTT
CNVEGQGLTGAFF
>.|TRBD2|TRBV6-2/TRBV6-3|TRBJ2-3
TGTGCCAGTAGCTTCCTCCGACTAGCGGGAGCGGGGGTAAATACGCAGTATTTT
CASSFLRLAGAGVNTQYF
>.|.|TRBV6-2/TRBV6-3|TRBJ2-1
TGTGCCAGTATCGGGAGCTGGTACAATGAACAGTTCTTC
CASIGSWYNEQFF
>.|.|TRBV4-1|TRBJ1-1
TGTGCCAGCAGCCGTACAAGGACAGAGAACACTGAAGCTTTCTTT
CASSRTRTENTEAFF
>.|TRBD1|TRBV5-5|TRBJ1-2
TGTGCCAACAGCTTGGATCCTCCCCACATTACAGGGGGTGGGTACGGCTACACCTTC
CANSLDPPHITGGGYGYTF
>.|.|TRBV11-2|TRBJ2-7
TGTGCCAGCAGCTTAGATGTAAGGGGAGGATCCTACGAGCAGTACTTC
CASSLDVRGGSYEQYF
>.|.|TRBV10-3|TRBJ1-1
TGTGCCATCAGTGGGCGGGCTCATGTCGGAACGTTCTTT
CAISGRAHVGTFF
>.|TRBD2|TRBV13|TRBJ2-7
TGTGCCGGCAGCCTACAACTTATCGGGAGGACGGCCTACGAGCAGTACTTC
CAGSLQLIGRTAYEQYF
>.|TRBD1|TRBV6-5|TRBJ2-1
TGTGCTAACAGTGGACAGGTGAACAATGAGCAGTTCTTC
CANSGQVNNEQFF
>.|TRBD2|TRBV28|TRBJ2-7
TGTGCCTGCAGTTCCGGGACTAGAGGGTACCACGAGCAGTACTTC
CACSSGTRGYHEQYF
>once|.|TRBV12-3/TRBV12-4|TRBJ2-1
TGTGCCAGCGGTTTGGTTGTAACCCATGAGAAGTTCTTC
CASGLVVTHEKFF
>many|.|TRBV6-6|TRBJ2-3
TGTGCCAGCAGCGCGGATTTCACAGATACGCAGTATTTT
CASSADFTDTQYF
>.|.|TRBV11-1|TRBJ1-1
TGTGCCAGCAGCCGCCACGCGAACACCGAAGCTTTCTTT
CASSRHANTEAFF
>many|.|TRBV2|TRBJ1-2
TGTGCCAGCAGGAGACTGGTACTGGGGTTTGGCTACACCTTC
CASRRLVLGFGYTF
>.|.|TRBV5-1|TRBJ2-7
TGCGCCAGCAGCTTGGAAGGGGCCTACGAGCAGTACTTC
CASSLEGAYEQYF
>.|TRBD2|TRBV10-3|TRBJ2-7
TGTCCCATCACCAAAAGATCGGGACTATCGGGAGGGTTCTCCTACGAGCAGTACTTC
CPITKRSGLSGGFSYEQYF
>once|TRBD2|TRBV7-9|TRBJ2-1
TGTGCCAGCAGTTCCCTAGCGGGAGGGTCCTATAATGAGCAGTTCTTC
CASSSLAGGSYNEQFF
>once|.|TRBV4-3|TRBJ2-7
TGCGTGAGCAGCCAAGATCGGGAGACTCCCTGCGAGCAGTACTTC
CVSSQDRETPCEQYF
>.|.|TRBV6-5|TRBJ1-1
TGTGTCAGTAGTTACCTCCGGGAAAATGAAGCTTTCTTT
CVSSYLRENEAFF
>.|.|TRBV11-2|TRBJ2-2
TGTGCCAGCAGCCTTGCGGGATCGAACACTGGGGAGCTGTTATTT
CASSLAGSNTGELLF
>medium-sized|.|TRBV29-1|TRBJ1-2
TGCAGCGTTGAAGATCAAGGAGGTGGCTACACCTTC
CSVEDQGGGYTF
>.|TRBD1|TRBV11-2|TRBJ2-7
TGCGCCGGCAGCTTCATACAGGGGGCCATACATAACGAGCACTACTTC
CAGSFIQGAIHNEHYF
>.|.|TRBV12-3/TRBV12-4|TRBJ2-2
TGTGCCAGCAACCCCCAGTTAGTCGGGGAGCTGTTTTTT
CASNPQLVGELFF
>medium-sized|TRBD1|TRBV6-1|TRBJ1-5
TGTGCCAGCAGTGGCCCAGGGGGGCGGACAGGGGGCGATCAGCCCCAGCATTTT
CASSGPGGRTGGDQPQHF
>.|TRBD1|TRBV12-3/TRBV12-4|TRBJ1-2
TGTGCCAGCAGTCTCGGGACAGGGTCCTATGGTTACACCTTC
CASSLGTGSYGYTF
>.|.|TRBV5-6|TRBJ2-7
TGTGCCAGCAGCTCCATGGCTAGCGTGACGTACGAGCAGTATTTC
CASSSMASVTYEQYF
>.|TRBD2|TRBV12-3/TRBV12-4|TRBJ2-3
TGTGCCAGCACCCTTGGGGGTGCTAGCGGGGATACGCAGTATTTT
CASTLGGASGDTQYF
>.|.|TRBV6-5|TRBJ2-1
TGTGCTAGCAGTGGACTGGGGAACAACGAGCAGTTCTTC
CASSGLGNNEQFF
>.|TRBD1|TRBV10-3|TRBJ1-2
TGTGCCATCGACACAGGGGGATCAGGGGATGGCTACACCTTC
CAIDTGGSGDGYTF
>.|.|TRBV5-5|TRBJ2-1
TGTGCCAGCATCCCTGGACAGTGTTCCTACTACGAGCAGTTCTTC
CASIPGQCSYYEQFF
>.|TRBD2|TRBV4-1|TRBJ2-7
TGCGCCAGCAGCCGAGAGTGGCGGGAGATGTGGTACGAGCACTACTTC
CASSREWREMWYEHYF
>few|TRBD2|TRBV5-1|TRBJ2-1
TGCGCCAGCAGCAGCCTTCTAGCGGGAGCCTTCTGCAATGAGCAGTTCTTC
CASSSLLAGAFCNEQFF
>.|.|TRBV12-3/TRBV12-4|TRBJ2-3
TGTGCCTGCAGTTTTCATTCGAGCGGCACAGATACGCAGTATTTT
CACSFHSSGTDTQYF
>.|.|TRBV11-2|TRBJ2-1
TGTGCCAGCAGCTTAGAGTTCCTAGCAGGAGTGAATGAGCAGCTCTTC
CASSLEFLAGVNEQLF
>.|TRBD1|TRBV5-6|TRBJ2-7
TGTGCTAGCAGCTCGAGGGGGCACGAGCAGTACTTC
CASSSRGHEQYF
>.|.|TRBV7-9|TRBJ1-2
TGTGCCAGCAGCCCCGAGGGCAGACTGTCCCAGTATGGCGGCACCTTC
CASSPEGRLSQYGGTF
>.|.|TRBV5-5|TRBJ2-5
TGTGCCAGTAGACCACAACAGGGTCGAGAGACCCAGTACTTC
CASRPQQGRETQYF
>.|TRBD2|TRBV12-3/TRBV12-4|TRBJ2-1
TGTGCCAGTATCTTAGCGGGCGCGTCCTACAATGGGCAGTTCTTC
CASILAGASYNGQFF
>.|.|TRBV28|TRBJ1-1
TGTGCCAGCAGCTCCGGTAAGGGATCCACTGAAGCTTTCTTT
CASSSGKGSTEAFF
>many|TRBD2|TRBV7-9|TRBJ2-5
TGTGCCAGCAGCTTACTACTAGCGGGACTGGAGACCCAGTACTTC
CASSLLLAGLETQYF
>.|TRBD1|TRBV6-2/TRBV6-3|TRBJ1-5
TGCGCCAGCAGCCAAGCCGGGACAGTTAGCAATCAGCCCCAGCATTTT
CASSQAGTVSNQPQHF
>.|TRBD2|TRBV4-3|TRBJ2-3
TGCGCCAGCAGCTCTTCTGCGGGAGATATGCAGCATTTC
CASSSSAGDMQHF
>.|TRBD2|TRBV4-2|TRBJ2-1
TGTCCCAGCAGCCCTGGGACGGGACTAGCAGTTGAGCAGTTCTTC
CPSSPGTGLAVEQFF
>.|.|TRBV5-6|TRBJ2-7
TGTGGCAGCAGTTTGGCCAGTACCTACGAGCAGTACTTC
CGSSLASTYEQYF
>.|.|TRBV12-3/TRBV12-4|TRBJ2-5
TGTGCCGGCAGTTTAACGGTTGGGGAGACCCAATACTTC
CAGSLTVGETQYF
>many|.|TRBV5-1|TRBJ2-2
TGCGCCAGCAGCTTGGGGACTACAAACACCGGGGAGCTGTTTTTT
CASSLGTTNTGELFF
>.|.|TRBV4-2|TRBJ2-3
TGTGCCAGCAGCCAGATCCCTGGGGGGTGGAGAGATACGCAGTATTTT
CASSQIPGGWRDTQYF
>.|.|TRBV14|TRBJ1-1
TGTGCCTGTAGCCAAGATTCCCGGGAGAGGTCGGAAGCTTTCTTT
CACSQDSRERSEAFF
>.|.|TRBV4-1|TRBJ1-1
TGCACCAGCAGCCAAGACTGCGGGGGATTAGAAGCTTTCTTT
CTSSQDCGGLEAFF